This entry describes one T cell receptor (beta chain). Its target is unknown. The CDR3 covers 15 residues. Germline V lookup: CDR1 ENHRY, CDR2 SYGVKD. V was shortened by 4 bases and J by 1 base, with 13 bases between the two germline ends. The data were obtained in a study of cytomegalovirus exposure and HLA in healthy donors. The study, taken as a whole, reports: Reported performance of the classifier showed diagnosis of cytomegalovirus status with high specificity and sensitivity. A list of roughly 160 TCR beta chains associated with cytomegalovirus was given.

The data were produced by immunoSEQ multiplex PCR, yet TCRdb's version contains in-frame clones alone and is incomplete. The repertoire consists of approximately 160,000 clones, with approximately 88% occurring once and the leading ten covering approximately 10%. This clonotype was sampled from a man aged 30 to 45 in good health and CMV-seropositive. This chain joins TRBV10-3 and TRBJ1-1; perhaps TRBD1 as D (5 bases). The sample consisted of PBMCs. CDR3 loop: CAISADLTANTEAFF. The CDR3 bases are TGTGCCATCAGTGCAGATTTGACAGCGAACACTGAAGCTTTCTTT.